What follows are 25 T cell receptor beta chains derived from one specimen sequenced in a study of T cell responses to AZD1222 COVID-19 vaccine. Sequencing was performed with immunoSEQ multiplex PCR; in TCRdb, only in-frame clones are kept and a portion is missing. The data show 120,000 or so clones, roughly 86% seen once. The sequences come from peripheral blood, collected on day 0 of AZD1222 vaccination. The receptor set was obtained from an adult in good health.

V and J are TRBV9 and TRBJ2-4; the match to TRBD1 covers 7 bases. The CDR3 length is 15 residues. Germline values: CDR1 SGDLS, CDR2 YYNGEE. After removal of 0 bases from V and 7 bases from J, the junction contained 7 bases not matched to a gene. CDR3 in DNA: TGTGCCAGCAGCGTAGGGTCATCGACAGGGAACATTCAGTACTTC. This encodes CASSVGSSTGNIQYF.

V and J are TRBV21-1 and TRBJ2-1; the table's D call, TRBD1, was not checked against the DNA. TRBV21-1 is classified as a pseudogene. The CDR3 loop spans 16 amino acids. As DNA, the CDR3 is TGTGCCAGCAGCAAAACGGAGGGGGCCACTGGCAATGAGCAGTTCTTC. This translates into CASSKTEGATGNEQFF.

The chain is built from TRBV7-9 and TRBJ1-4; TRBD1 aligns across 7 bases. Germline V gene lookup returns CDR1 SEHNR and CDR2 FQNEAQ (reference sequence). The CDR3 has 14 amino acids. V trimming: 8 bases; J trimming: 3 bases; junction bases outside the gene matches: 6. In DNA form, the CDR3 reads TGTGCCAGCCCCTCCGGGACAGCTAATGAAAAACTGTTTTTT. This translates into CASPSGTANEKLFF.

V gene TRBV29-1 combines with J gene TRBJ2-7; TRBD2 might be the D (7 bases). The CDR3 runs 14 residues. Trimming shortened V by 6 bases and J by 2 bases, and 17 bases separated the two germline ends. Germline values: CDR1 SQVTM, CDR2 ANQGSEA. The CDR3 DNA reads TGCAGCGTCGCGCAGGGGCGGGGGCCCTACGAGCAGTACTTC. Translating it yields CSVAQGRGPYEQYF.

This chain connects TRBV10-1 to TRBJ2-2, with D tentatively TRBD2 (6 bases). V lost 2 bases and J lost 1, with 14 bases in between. The CDR3 covers 17 residues. Germline V CDR1 and CDR2: WNHNN, SYGVQD (reference sequence). The CDR3 nucleotides are TGCGCCAGCAGTGAGCGTATGGTGCGGGGGAACACCGGGGAGCTGTTTTTT. This codes for CASSERMVRGNTGELFF.

This chain uses TRBV24-1 with TRBJ2-1, with D perhaps given as TRBD1 or TRBD2 (5 bases each). The CDR3 extends over 15 amino acids. Trimming left V 2 bases short and J 6 bases short, with 13 bases between. Germline CDR1 KGHDR, CDR2 SFDVKD. The CDR3 bases are TGTGCCACCAGTGATTCCGGGACGATTATCAATGAGCAGTTCTTC. Translated: CATSDSGTIINEQFF.

This rearrangement joins TRBV19 to TRBJ1-2; perhaps TRBD1 as D (6 bases). V shed 5 bases and J shed 0 bases, with 13 bases lying between them. The germline CDR1 and CDR2 sequences are LNHDA and SQIVND (reference sequence). The CDR3 is 15 amino acids. The CDR3 DNA follows: TGTGCCAGTAGTGTTGGGACACCTGCTAACTATGGCTACACCTTC. Amino acid sequence: CASSVGTPANYGYTF.

The V call is TRBV9, the J call TRBJ1-2, with D tentatively TRBD1 (6 bases). The V gene's germline CDR1 is SGDLS and CDR2 YYNGEE. The CDR3 runs to 16 residues. V was clipped by 4 bases and J by 5 bases, with 21 bases between them. CDR3 sequence (DNA): TGTGCCAGCAGCCCCACCTTGGGGGGCGCTGGGTATGGCTACACCTTC. Its translation: CASSPTLGGAGYGYTF.

The rearrangement links TRBV29-1 to TRBJ1-2; the D is unclear. CDR3 size: 12 residues. V was cut by 1 base and J by 4 bases, with 7 bases left in between. Germline CDR1 is SQVTM and CDR2 is ANQGSEA. In DNA form, the CDR3 reads TGCAGCGTTGAAGGGGGAGTCTATGGCTACACCTTC. It encodes CSVEGGVYGYTF.

The rearrangement uses TRBV10-3 and TRBJ2-1; the match to TRBD1 covers 7 bases. CDR1 is ENHRY, CDR2 SYGVKD, per germline. CDR3 length equals 12 residues. Trimming took 7 bases from V and 6 from J; bases not matched to a gene: 3. CDR3 nucleotides: TGTGCCATCAATTCAGGGGGCAATGAGCAGTTCTTC. It yields the protein CAINSGGNEQFF.

This rearrangement joins TRBV4-1 to TRBJ2-5, with D possibly TRBD2 on 6 matching bases. Germline assignment: CDR1 MGHRA and CDR2 YSYEKL. The V end lost 0 bases, the J end lost 2 bases, and 16 bases lay between the germline ends. This CDR3 has 17 amino acids. The CDR3 loop reads CASSQEPPGLLQETQYF. CDR3 in DNA: TGCGCCAGCAGCCAAGAGCCACCGGGACTTCTACAAGAGACCCAGTACTTC.

The J gene is TRBJ2-2, the V gene TRBV5-1, with D unresolved. V was pared by 0 bases and J by 10 bases, with 16 bases between. The CDR3 spans 15 residues. The V gene's germline CDR1 is SGHRS and CDR2 YFSETQ. The CDR3 loop reads CASSLAGATVLELFF. CDR3 DNA sequence: TGCGCCAGCAGCTTGGCCGGTGCGACCGTATTGGAGCTGTTTTTT.

V gene TRBV7-8 combines with J gene TRBJ2-7; D remains ambiguous. Germline V gene lookup returns CDR1 SGHVS and CDR2 FQNEAQ. The CDR3 has 12 residues. V dropped 3 bases and J dropped 4 bases, with 7 bases sitting between them. CDR3 residues: CASSFDRYEQYF. CDR3 DNA sequence: TGTGCCAGCAGCTTTGATAGATACGAGCAGTACTTC.

V gene TRBV5-1 combines with J gene TRBJ1-1; 8 bases line up with TRBD1. V trimming: 1 base; J trimming: 10 bases; junction bases outside the gene matches: 12. There are 15 residues in the CDR3. Germline CDR1 is SGHRS and CDR2 is YFSETQ. The CDR3 spells CASSLNPGQAERAFF. The CDR3 nucleotides read TGCGCCAGCAGCTTGAATCCGGGACAGGCAGAACGAGCTTTCTTT.

The chain couples TRBV23-1 to TRBJ2-4, with 12 bases matching TRBD1. TRBV23-1 is assigned to the ORF class and has an uncertain function. This CDR3 has 19 amino acids. J gave up 9 bases and V 3 bases, and 18 bases lay outside the gene matches. The CDR3 region has the DNA TGCGCCAGCAGTCAGAGGGGACAGGGGGCTGCAAAGGGAGTTGGCATTCAGTACTTC. Protein sequence: CASSQRGQGAAKGVGIQYF.

Regarding this clone: Additional DNA sequences in this sample encode the identical CDR3. The chain carries TRBV19 and TRBJ1-5, with D uncertain. The CDR3 length is 14 residues. Between the trimmed V and J ends, which lost 3 bases and 0 bases, there was a span of 6 bases. Germline assignment: CDR1 LNHDA and CDR2 SQIVND (reference sequence). Here the CDR3 DNA reads TGTGCCAGTAGTATTCGAGATAGCAATCAGCCCCAGCATTTT. Amino acids: CASSIRDSNQPQHF.

The V and J genes are TRBV9 and TRBJ1-2; 9 bases line up with TRBD1. With V trimmed by 4 bases and J by 10 bases, 11 bases remained unmatched. CDR1 SGDLS and CDR2 YYNGEE come from the germline V gene. CDR3 length: 14 residues. The CDR3 reads CASSFDRGGVDYTF. In DNA, the CDR3 is TGTGCCAGCAGCTTTGACAGGGGGGGTGTGGACTACACCTTC. Drawing the rest from reference TRBV9 and TRBJ1-2, the complete variable domain is DSGVTQTPKHLITATGQRVTLRCSPRSGDLSVYWYQQSLDQGLQFLIQYYNGEERAKGNILERFSAQQFPDLHSELNLSSLELGDSALYFCASSFDRGGVDYTFGSGTRLTVV.

J is TRBJ2-7 and V is TRBV29-1; D unresolved. The V end lost 1 base, the J end lost 7 bases, and 8 bases lay between the germline ends. Germline loops: CDR1 SQVTM, CDR2 ANQGSEA. This CDR3 is 11 amino acids long. The CDR3 loop reads CSVEVLREQYF. The CDR3 bases are TGCAGCGTTGAAGTTCTGAGGGAGCAGTACTTC.

The chain combines TRBV29-1 with TRBJ2-1; possibly TRBD2 for D (6 bases). The CDR3 runs 14 residues. CDR1 and CDR2 from the germline V gene are SQVTM and ANQGSEA. Deletions cut 8 bases from V and 0 bases from J, with 14 bases between. The CDR3 region is CSQAATSSYNEQFF. The CDR3 DNA follows: TGCAGCCAAGCCGCGACTAGCTCCTACAATGAGCAGTTCTTC.

This clone was observed a single time. The chain's CDR3 is CASSPPGDTSYEQYF. CDR3 DNA: TGTGCCAGCTCACCACCCGGGGACACCTCCTACGAGCAGTACTTC. This sequence joins TRBV18 and TRBJ2-7; the D gene is possibly TRBD1 (6 bases). Trimming stripped 0 bases from V and 0 bases from J, with 9 bases between. Germline loops: CDR1 KGHSH, CDR2 LQKENI. The CDR3 extends over 15 amino acids.

The chain employs TRBV19 and TRBJ2-7; D might be TRBD2 (6 bases). The CDR3 totals 13 residues. Between the trimmed V and J ends, which lost 5 bases and 3 bases, there was a span of 11 bases. The V gene's germline CDR1 is LNHDA and CDR2 SQIVND (reference sequence). The CDR3 loop is CASSRGAVYEQYF. The CDR3 DNA reads TGTGCCAGTAGTCGCGGGGCAGTCTACGAGCAGTACTTC.

The rearrangement uses TRBV27 and TRBJ2-1, with D possibly TRBD1 on 5 matching bases. The V end lost 3 bases, the J end lost 3 bases, and 15 bases lay between the germline ends. The CDR3 has 16 amino acids. CDR1 is MNHEY and CDR2 is SMNVEV in the germline V gene (reference sequence). CDR3 bases: TGTGCCAGCAGTTTGGCCCGCCAGGGTGACTACAATGAGCAGTTCTTC. Its protein product is CASSLARQGDYNEQFF.

The gene calls are TRBV9 and TRBJ2-1; possibly TRBD2 for D (6 bases). V was pared by 3 bases and J by 8 bases, with 12 bases between. CDR1 is SGDLS and CDR2 is YYNGEE in the germline V gene. This CDR3 contains 13 residues. The CDR3 protein is CASSGRATDEQFF. The DNA for the CDR3 is TGTGCCAGCAGCGGGAGGGCCACCGATGAGCAGTTCTTC. The full variable domain, rest sourced from reference TRBV9 and TRBJ2-1, is DSGVTQTPKHLITATGQRVTLRCSPRSGDLSVYWYQQSLDQGLQFLIQYYNGEERAKGNILERFSAQQFPDLHSELNLSSLELGDSALYFCASSGRATDEQFFGPGTRLTVL.

V gene TRBV6-5 combines with J gene TRBJ1-1; D perhaps matches TRBD1 (6 bases). V was cut by 2 bases and J by 7 bases, with 17 bases left in between. The V gene's germline CDR1 is MNHEY and CDR2 SVGAGI. The CDR3 consists of 15 residues. The CDR3 here is CASSYRGTYGVEAFF. In DNA, the CDR3 is TGTGCCAGCAGTTACCGTGGGACATACGGCGTTGAAGCTTTCTTT.

V and J are TRBV5-1 and TRBJ2-3; D may correspond to TRBD1 or TRBD2 (7 bases each). Germline V gene data show CDR1 as SGHRS and CDR2 as YFSETQ. V was shortened by 7 bases and J by 5 bases, with 20 bases between the two germline ends. This CDR3 spans 15 amino acids. CDR3 region: CASATGGRGQDTQYF. DNA for the CDR3: TGCGCCAGCGCTACGGGAGGTAGGGGGCAAGATACGCAGTATTTT. The whole variable domain, remainder taken from reference TRBV5-1 and TRBJ2-3, is KAGVTQTPRYLIKTRGQQVTLSCSPISGHRSVSWYQQTPGQGLQFLFEYFSETQRNKGNFPGRFSGRQFSNSRSEMNVSTLELGDSALYLCASATGGRGQDTQYFGPGTRLTVL.